This record looks at one T cell receptor (beta chain) sequence and its context. Its antigen is undetermined. The record originates from a study of cytomegalovirus exposure and HLA in healthy donors. Overall study results and limits: Later analysis identified around 15,000 TCR beta sequences associated with HLA alleles, using a false discovery rate threshold of 0.05. Later analysis identified a missense DCLRE1C variant that was linked to TCR beta V- and J-gene trimming. Reportedly, HLA-A and HLA-B alleles of most subjects were accurately predicted from TCR beta. The availability of immune exposure information extended only to CMV serostatus.

Germline CDR1 and CDR2: SGHDN and FVKESK. The V and J ends lost 1 base and 1 base, in that order; junction bases with no gene match: 6. The CDR3 is made up of 16 amino acids. The study ran its PCR with 60 Vbeta and 13 Jbeta primers. Using immunoSEQ multiplex PCR, the repertoire was profiled, and TCRdb retains in-frame clones only, with some absent. In the table there are 170,000 or so clones, approximately 81% of which are singletons. Sequenced material: PBMCs. The chain is built from TRBV14 and TRBJ2-5; TRBD2 aligns across 7 bases. The source of this sequence is a boy between 2 and 10 years old in good health and CMV-seronegative. The DNA of the CDR3 is TGTGCCAGCAGCCAAGTTTACGCTAGCGGCCAAGAGACCCAGTACTTC. Its translation is CASSQVYASGQETQYF.